These T cell receptor beta chains were read from a single sample in a study of regulatory T cells in long-lasting Graves disease. TCRdb analysed the multiplex PCR reads with MiXCR anew, one entry per CDR3 protein. The sample shows 250,000 or so distinct CDR3 sequences, roughly 18% of them seen only once. Another study also made use of these data, one on T cells in Graves' hyperthyroidism and ophthalmopathy.

Sequenced here: peripheral blood mononuclear cells (PBMCs), sampled at new diagnosis, from a patient treated with antithyroid drugs. These receptor sequences come from a woman aged 25-40 years with Graves disease. Each CDR3 is given with its conserved first and last residue. The D gene is left open where the match is weak. Size is stated for part of the rows, as once, few or many counts, or as a class when the clone is expanded.

cdr3_aa cdr3_nt clone_size j_call v_call d_call
CASSLAVQRDTGELFF TGTGCCAGCAGCTTAGCAGTCCAGCGGGACACCGGGGAGCTGTTTTTT many TRBJ2-2 TRBV11-2 -
CSAQDRNTEAFF TGCAGTGCTCAAGACAGGAACACTGAAGCTTTCTTT many TRBJ1-1 TRBV20-1 -
CASSSPLKTGSSGNTIYF TGTGCCAGCAGTTCGCCACTCAAGACAGGGAGCTCTGGAAACACCATATATTTT many TRBJ1-3 TRBV6-5 TRBD1
CASKDNGYGYTF TGCGCCAGCAAGGACAACGGCTATGGCTACACCTTC - TRBJ1-2 TRBV5-1 -
CASRRAGANVLTF TGTGCCAGCAGGCGTGCTGGGGCCAACGTCCTGACTTTC many TRBJ2-6 TRBV12-3/TRBV12-4 -
CASSLTTDTGELFF TGCGCCAGCAGCTTGACGACAGACACCGGGGAGCTGTTTTTT many TRBJ2-2 TRBV5-1 -
CASSSSPGTGFTEAFF TGTGCCAGCAGTTCAAGTCCCGGGACAGGGTTCACTGAAGCTTTCTTT - TRBJ1-1 TRBV7-2 TRBD1
CASSQHPDRAGQPQHF TGTGCCAGTAGCCAACATCCCGACAGGGCGGGACAGCCCCAGCATTTT many TRBJ1-5 TRBV19 TRBD1
CASSQSDTQYF TGTGCCAGCAGCCAATCAGATACGCAGTATTTT many TRBJ2-3 TRBV14 -
CASTRGGQNYGYTF TGTGCCAGCACACGGGGGGGGCAGAACTATGGCTACACCTTC many TRBJ1-2 TRBV9 -
CSARETGGKVDYGYTF TGCAGTGCTAGGGAGACAGGGGGCAAGGTCGACTATGGCTACACCTTC - TRBJ1-2 TRBV20-1 TRBD1
CSARDGSTSGNTIYF TGCAGTGCTAGAGATGGCAGTACCTCTGGAAACACCATATATTTT many TRBJ1-3 TRBV20-1 -
CASSAGTGYEKLFF TGTGCCAGCAGCGCTGGGACAGGGTATGAAAAACTGTTTTTT few TRBJ1-4 TRBV7-8 TRBD1
CASIEDGRGYTF TGTGCCAGCATCGAAGACGGAAGGGGCTACACCTTC many TRBJ1-2 TRBV6-1 -
CASSYSSGGDYEQYF TGTGCCAGCAGTTATTCGTCCGGAGGAGACTACGAGCAGTACTTC many TRBJ2-7 TRBV6-2/TRBV6-3 -
CASGLIRNSQETQYF TGTGCTAGTGGTTTGATACGAAATAGCCAAGAGACCCAGTACTTC few TRBJ2-5 TRBV12-5 -
CSAWDSGVATNEKLFF TGCAGTGCTTGGGACAGCGGAGTTGCAACTAATGAAAAACTGTTTTTT many TRBJ1-4 TRBV20-1 TRBD1
CASSSLTGLPSEAFF TGTGCCAGCAGTTCTCTGACAGGCCTACCTTCTGAAGCTTTCTTT many TRBJ1-1 TRBV6-2/TRBV6-3 -
CASSRRGSPEAFF TGTGCCAGCAGCCGGCGAGGGAGTCCTGAAGCTTTCTTT many TRBJ1-1 TRBV4-2 -
CASSPLGGMNTEAFF TGTGCCAGCTCACCTCTGGGAGGAATGAACACTGAAGCTTTCTTT many TRBJ1-1 TRBV18 -
CASSHRPGQIFSDEQYF TGCGCCAGCAGCCACAGACCGGGACAGATATTCTCCGACGAGCAGTACTTC many TRBJ2-7 TRBV7-2 TRBD1
CASSLEGFYEQYF TGTGCCAGCAGCTTAGAGGGTTTCTACGAGCAGTACTTC many TRBJ2-7 TRBV7-2 -
CASSLLAGPGPQHF TGCGCCAGCAGCTTGCTGGCAGGTCCAGGGCCCCAGCATTTT many TRBJ1-5 TRBV5-1 -
CASSLTGASQETQYF TGTGCCAGCAGCTTGACAGGGGCCAGCCAAGAGACCCAGTACTTC - TRBJ2-5 TRBV11-3 TRBD1
CASSLAQGAVPQETQYF TGTGCCAGCAGCTTAGCGCAGGGAGCAGTCCCCCAAGAGACCCAGTACTTC many TRBJ2-5 TRBV7-9 -
CASSPLGNGQSYGYTF TGCGCCAGCAGCCCCCTGGGTAACGGGCAGAGCTATGGCTACACCTTC many TRBJ1-2 TRBV5-1 -
CSASGGFSEQFF TGCAGTGCTAGTGGAGGGTTCAGTGAGCAGTTCTTC - TRBJ2-1 TRBV20-1 -
CASSLGTSGSRQETQYF TGTGCCAGCAGCTTAGGAACTAGCGGGAGTAGGCAAGAGACCCAGTACTTC - TRBJ2-5 TRBV3-1 TRBD2
CASRALTPSSYEQYF TGCGCCAGCAGGGCCCTGACTCCGAGCTCCTACGAGCAGTACTTC few TRBJ2-7 TRBV5-1 -
CASSLTGQGATF TGCGCCAGCAGCTTAACGGGACAGGGGGCGACCTTC many TRBJ2-1 TRBV5-1 TRBD1
CASGEMNTEAFF TGTGCCAGCGGGGAGATGAACACTGAAGCTTTCTTT many TRBJ1-1 TRBV6-1 -
CASSPRTSTGELFF TGTGCCAGCAGCCCGCGGACTTCCACCGGGGAGCTGTTTTTT many TRBJ2-2 TRBV12-3/TRBV12-4 -
CASSEGTAGNTIYF TGTGCCAGCAGTGAAGGAACAGCCGGAAACACCATATATTTT many TRBJ1-3 TRBV6-1 -
CASSHGTLDRTF TGTGCCAGCAGTCATGGGACCTTGGACAGGACCTTC - TRBJ1-2 TRBV25-1 TRBD1
CASSPLGGANYDYTF TGCGCCAGCAGCCCCCTGGGTGGGGCTAACTATGACTACACCTTC - TRBJ1-2 TRBV4-1 -
CASSQDWQDRYEQYF TGTGCCAGCAGCCAGGACTGGCAGGACCGCTACGAGCAGTACTTC - TRBJ2-7 TRBV28 -
CASTELLGLGEQFF TGTGCCAGCACCGAACTCCTCGGCCTCGGGGAGCAGTTCTTC many TRBJ2-1 TRBV2 -